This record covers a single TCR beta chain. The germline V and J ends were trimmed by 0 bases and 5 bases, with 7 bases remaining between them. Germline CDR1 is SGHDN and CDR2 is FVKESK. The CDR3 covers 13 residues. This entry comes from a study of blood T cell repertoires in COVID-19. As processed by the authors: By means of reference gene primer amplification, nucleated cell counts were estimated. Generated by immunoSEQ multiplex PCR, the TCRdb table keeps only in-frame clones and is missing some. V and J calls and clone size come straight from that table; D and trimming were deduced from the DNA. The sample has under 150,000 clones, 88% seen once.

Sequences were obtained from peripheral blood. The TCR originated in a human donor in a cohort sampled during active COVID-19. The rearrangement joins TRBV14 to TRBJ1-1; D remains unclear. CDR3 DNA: TGTGCCAGCAGCCAAGATCGGGGAACTGAAGCTTTCTTT. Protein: CASSQDRGTEAFF.